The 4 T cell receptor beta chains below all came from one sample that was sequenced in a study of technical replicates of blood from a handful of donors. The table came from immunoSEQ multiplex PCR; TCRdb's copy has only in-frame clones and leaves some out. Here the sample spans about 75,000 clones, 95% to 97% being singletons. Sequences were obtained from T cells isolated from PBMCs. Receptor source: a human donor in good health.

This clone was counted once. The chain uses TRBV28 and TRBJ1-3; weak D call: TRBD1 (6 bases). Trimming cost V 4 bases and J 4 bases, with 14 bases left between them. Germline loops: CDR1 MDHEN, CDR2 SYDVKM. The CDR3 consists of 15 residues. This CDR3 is CASSWESGDGNTIYF. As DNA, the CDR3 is TGTGCCAGCAGTTGGGAATCAGGGGACGGAAACACCATATATTTT. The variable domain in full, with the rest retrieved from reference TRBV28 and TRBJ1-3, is DVKVTQSSRYLVKRTGEKVFLECVQDMDHENMFWYRQDPGLGLRLIYFSYDVKMKEKGDIPEGYSVSREKKERFSLILESASTNQTSMYLCASSWESGDGNTIYFGEGSWLTVV.

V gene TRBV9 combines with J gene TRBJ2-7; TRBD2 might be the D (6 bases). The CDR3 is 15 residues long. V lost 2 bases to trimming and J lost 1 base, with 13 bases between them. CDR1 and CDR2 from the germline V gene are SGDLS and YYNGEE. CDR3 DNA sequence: TGTGCCAGCAGCGTGGGGATAGCGGCATCCTACGAGCAGTACTTC. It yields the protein CASSVGIAASYEQYF.

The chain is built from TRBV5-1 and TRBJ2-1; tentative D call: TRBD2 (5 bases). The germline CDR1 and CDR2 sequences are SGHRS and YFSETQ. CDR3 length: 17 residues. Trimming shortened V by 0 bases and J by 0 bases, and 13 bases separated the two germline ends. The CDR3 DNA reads TGCGCCAGCAGCTTGGTTGCGGGCGACCTCTCCTACAATGAGCAGTTCTTC. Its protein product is CASSLVAGDLSYNEQFF.

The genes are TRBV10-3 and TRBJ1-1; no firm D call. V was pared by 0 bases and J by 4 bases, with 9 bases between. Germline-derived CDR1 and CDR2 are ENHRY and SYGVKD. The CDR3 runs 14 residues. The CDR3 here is CAISESASSTEAFF. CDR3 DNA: TGTGCCATCAGTGAGTCGGCCTCCTCCACTGAAGCTTTCTTT.